The 2 T cell receptor beta chains given below trace back to one sample, sequenced in a study of cytomegalovirus exposure and HLA in healthy donors. Repertoires were generated with immunoSEQ multiplex PCR, while TCRdb's copy carries only in-frame clones and drops some. The profile shows around 71,000 clones, about 94% of them singletons. Sequencing input: PBMCs. The receptors shown here come from a man between 18 and 35 years old in good health and CMV-seropositive.

The genes are TRBV5-1 and TRBJ2-3, with TRBD1 as a possible D gene (5 bases). V dropped 2 bases and J dropped 0 bases, with 13 bases sitting between them. This CDR3 comprises 16 residues. Germline V gives CDR1 SGHRS, CDR2 YFSETQ. The CDR3 reads CASSFTGATSTDTQYF. The CDR3 coding sequence is TGCGCCAGCAGCTTTACAGGTGCCACCAGCACAGATACGCAGTATTTT.

The CDR3 loop reads CASSQEFSGAQETQYF. In DNA form, the CDR3 reads TGCGCCAGCAGCCAAGAATTCTCTGGGGCCCAAGAGACCCAGTACTTC. This sequence joins TRBV4-1 and TRBJ2-5, with D possibly matching TRBD1 (5 bases). V lost 0 bases, J lost 1 base, and 12 bases lay in between. CDR1 and CDR2 from the germline V gene are MGHRA and YSYEKL. The CDR3 is 16 amino acids.